This T cell receptor beta chain is drawn from a study of blood T cell repertoires in COVID-19. Trimming removed 0 bases from V and 3 bases from J, with 17 bases in between. In germline, CDR1 is LGHNA, CDR2 YNFKEQ. The CDR3 runs to 17 residues. The data were produced by immunoSEQ multiplex PCR, yet TCRdb's version contains in-frame clones alone and is incomplete. The table lists approximately 230,000 clones, just over 85% of them singletons. The chain joins TRBV4-2 to TRBJ1-1; D is undetermined. Sequenced material: PBMCs or T cells enriched from blood (not recorded which). The receptor was isolated from a woman between 50 and 59 years old with acute COVID-19. The CDR3 DNA is TGTGCCAGCAGCCAAGAACCGGTCAGAGGGATTTACACTGAAGCTTTCTTT. Protein product: CASSQEPVRGIYTEAFF.